Each of the 11 T cell receptor beta chains below was sequenced from the same sample in a study of Graves' ophthalmopathy and Graves' hyperthyroidism. Amplified TCR beta CDR3 regions were obtained using RNA transcripts as template. First-round RT-PCR used HTBI primers; second-round multiplex PCR followed. Each CDR3 protein gets one entry after TCRdb re-called the multiplex PCR reads with MiXCR. Of approximately 1.2 million distinct CDR3 sequences listed, less than 45% are singletons. The sequencing input was peripheral blood or thyroid tissue (not recorded which). The receptors shown here come from an adult man with Graves' hyperthyroidism.

This clonotype was detected ten times or more. In DNA, the CDR3 is TGTGCCATTGGACAAAATAGCAATCAGCCCCAGCATTTT. Encoded protein: CAIGQNSNQPQHF. The chain uses TRBV10-3 and TRBJ1-5; a possible D gene is TRBD1 (5 bases). Trimming took 9 bases from V and 0 from J, leaving 9 bases between them. The CDR3 has 13 residues. From germline, CDR1 is ENHRY and CDR2 SYGVKD.

This clonotype has just a few counts. The genes are TRBV7-9 and TRBJ1-1; TRBD1 matches 8 bases. Germline V lookup: CDR1 SEHNR, CDR2 FQNEAQ (reference sequence). The CDR3 has 15 residues. Trimming cost V 4 bases and J 3 bases; bases outside gene matches: 7. For the CDR3, the DNA is TGTGCCAGCAGCTCCGGACAGGGCCGGGACACTGAAGCTTTCTTT. Protein product: CASSSGQGRDTEAFF.

This clonotype showed up just once. A single base separates this from a much larger clone, so it may be a read error. The chain recombines TRBV7-6 with TRBJ2-7; either TRBD1 or TRBD2 may fit D (5 bases each). CDR1 and CDR2 (germline): SGHVS, FNYEAQ. V lost 4 bases and J 12 bases, leaving 28 bases between the germline ends. This CDR3 has 16 residues. CDR3 nucleotide sequence: TGTGCCAGCAGCTATGCTGGGGACCGCCTTTCCATCGGTCGGTACTTC. Amino acid sequence: CASSYAGDRLSIGRYF.

The V and J genes are TRBV2 and TRBJ1-6, with no clear D. The germline gives CDR1 SNHLY, CDR2 FYNNEI. Trimming removed 10 bases from V and 6 bases from J, with 13 bases in between. The CDR3 has 13 amino acids. The CDR3 sequence is CATYRTANSPLHF. The CDR3 DNA is TGTGCCACGTATCGTACGGCTAATTCACCCCTCCACTTT.

This clonotype was observed a handful of times. The rearrangement joins TRBV5-1 to TRBJ2-5; weak D call: TRBD1 (6 bases). CDR1 and CDR2 from the germline V gene are SGHRS and YFSETQ. CDR3 length: 17 amino acids. The V end lost 3 bases, the J end lost 1 base, and 19 bases lay between the germline ends. For the CDR3, the DNA is TGCGCCAGCAGCTCCGGACAGTCAAAGGGGTCCCAAGAGACCCAGTACTTC. Translating gives CASSSGQSKGSQETQYF.

V gene TRBV20-1 combines with J gene TRBJ1-5; unclear D gene. In germline, CDR1 is DFQATT, CDR2 SNEGSKA (reference sequence). The CDR3 length is 13 residues. V gave up 4 bases and J gave up 7 bases, with 14 bases separating them. CDR3 DNA sequence: TGCAGTGCTATTACCCAGGACTGGCAGCCCCAGCATTTT. Encoded protein: CSAITQDWQPQHF.

This clonotype was observed a handful of times. The chain employs TRBV27 and TRBJ1-1; no clear D gene. This CDR3 is built from 14 residues. Germline V gene lookup returns CDR1 MNHEY and CDR2 SMNVEV (reference sequence). The V end lost 5 bases, the J end lost 1 base, and 11 bases lay between the germline ends. CDR3 coding DNA: TGTGCCAGCAGTCTGGAGTGGACGAACACTGAAGCTTTCTTT. Translated, it gives CASSLEWTNTEAFF.

Worth noting for this clonotype: A read error may be the cause here, since a much bigger clone is one base away. The chain couples TRBV6-5 to TRBJ1-2, with D unresolved. V shed 8 bases and J shed 8 bases, with 12 bases lying between them. Germline CDR1 MNHEY, CDR2 SVGAGI. The CDR3 contains 11 residues. In nucleotides, the CDR3 is TGTGCCAGCGGCCTATTACAGGGCTACACCTTC. Protein product: CASGLLQGYTF.

This clonotype was recorded a few times. The gene calls are TRBV2 and TRBJ1-1, with TRBD1 as a possible D gene (5 bases). Germline values: CDR1 SNHLY, CDR2 FYNNEI. V lost 7 bases, J lost 3 bases, and 12 bases lay in between. This CDR3 region has 13 residues. CDR3 coding DNA: TGTGCCAGCAAGGGACCCATATACACTGAAGCTTTCTTT. The encoded protein is CASKGPIYTEAFF.

The V call is TRBV29-1, the J call TRBJ1-1, with unresolved D. V dropped 7 bases and J dropped 1 base, with 10 bases sitting between them. The germline V gene encodes CDR1 SQVTM and CDR2 ANQGSEA. The CDR3 loop spans 12 amino acids. The CDR3 DNA follows: TGCAGCGCAGCGGCCACGAACACTGAAGCTTTCTTT. Translating it yields CSAAATNTEAFF. The whole variable domain, filled in from reference TRBV29-1 and TRBJ1-1, reads SAVISQKPSRDICQRGTSLTIQCQVDSQVTMMFWYRQQPGQSLTLIATANQGSEATYESGFVIDKFPISRPNLTFSTLTVSNMSPEDSSIYLCSAAATNTEAFFGQGTRLTVV.

This clonotype was picked up a small number of times. The chain links TRBV9 to TRBJ1-2; D remains ambiguous. Germline V gene sequence: CDR1 SGDLS, CDR2 YYNGEE. V lost 4 bases and J 4 bases, leaving 14 bases between the germline ends. This CDR3 is 14 amino acids long. The CDR3 DNA reads as TGTGCCAGCAGCCCCTTCACACAGTTCTATGGCTACACCTTC. The encoded protein is CASSPFTQFYGYTF.